The T cell receptor (beta chain) under discussion was sequenced for a study of blood T cell repertoires in COVID-19. In the study overall: There were acute and convalescent COVID-19 samples, and they came from the United States, Italy and Spain. T cells, B-cell-depleted T cells, or PBMCs provided the cDNA or gDNA that served as material.

The table lists this clone with a count of one. Authors' methods: Reference gene primer amplification gave nucleated cell count estimates. Profiled with immunoSEQ multiplex PCR; TCRdb holds only in-frame clones, not every one. V and J calls and clone size are as listed in that table; D and trimming were resolved from the DNA. This sample has tens of thousands of clones; 75% to 90% occur once, and the top ten carry 16%. Germline-derived CDR1 and CDR2 are MNHEY and SMNVEV (reference sequence). CDR3 length: 13 amino acids. V was trimmed by 3 bases and J by 6 bases, leaving 9 bases between them. The clonotype comes from a human donor in a cohort sampled during active COVID-19. Sequencing used peripheral blood. This sequence joins TRBV27 and TRBJ1-5; the D gene is possibly TRBD1 (5 bases). CDR3 in DNA: TGTGCCAGCAGTTTGGGGCGCGGTCAGCCCCAGCATTTT. It specifies CASSLGRGQPQHF.